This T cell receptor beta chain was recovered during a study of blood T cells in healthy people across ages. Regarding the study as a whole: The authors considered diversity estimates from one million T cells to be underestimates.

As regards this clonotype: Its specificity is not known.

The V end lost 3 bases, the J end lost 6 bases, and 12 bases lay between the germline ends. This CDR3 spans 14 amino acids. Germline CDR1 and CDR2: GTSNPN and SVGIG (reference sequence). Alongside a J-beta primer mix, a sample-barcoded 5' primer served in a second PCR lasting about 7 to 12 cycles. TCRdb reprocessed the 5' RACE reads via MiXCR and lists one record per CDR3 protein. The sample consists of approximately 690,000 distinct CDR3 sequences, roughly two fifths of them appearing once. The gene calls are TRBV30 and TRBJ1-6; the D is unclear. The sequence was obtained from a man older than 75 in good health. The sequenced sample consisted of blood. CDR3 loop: CAWRRDGSNSPLHF. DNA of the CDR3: TGTGCCTGGAGGAGAGACGGGAGTAATTCACCCCTCCACTTT. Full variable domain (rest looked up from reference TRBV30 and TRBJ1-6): SQTIHQWPATLVQPVGSPLSLECTVEGTSNPNLYWYRQAAGRGLQLLFYSVGIGQISSEVPQNLSASRPQDRQFILSSKKLLLSDSGFYLCAWRRDGSNSPLHFGNGTRLTVT.